The clone carrying this T cell receptor (beta chain) rates as medium-sized (0.01 to 0.1%). This sample is drawn from a study of neurological immune-mediated disorders. Noted time point: technical triplicate 3. TCRdb redid the calling of the 5' RACE reads with MiXCR, one entry per CDR3 protein. Of 25,000 to 30,000 distinct CDR3 sequences detected, 16% appear once; the ten largest clones hold around 5.2%. This CDR3 is built from 13 residues. Germline CDR1 reads LNHDA; CDR2 reads SQIVND (reference sequence). V was pared by 1 base and J by 3 bases, with 6 bases between. Sequenced input: CD4+ T cells from blood. The genes are TRBV19 and TRBJ2-5; D unresolved. This sequence was found in a female donor with HTLV-1-associated myelopathy (HAM/TSP). CDR3 sequence (DNA): TGTGCCAGTAGTATAGGCCAAGAAGAGACCCAGTACTTC. Encoded protein: CASSIGQEETQYF. Full variable domain (outside the CDR3, taken from reference TRBV19 and TRBJ2-5): DGGITQSPKYLFRKEGQNVTLSCEQNLNHDAMYWYRQDPGQGLRLIYYSQIVNDFQKGDIAEGYSVSREKKESFPLTVTSAQKNPTAFYLCASSIGQEETQYFGPGTRLLVL.